These 10 T cell receptor beta chains came from one sample sequenced in a study of blood T cell repertoires in COVID-19 (dated by TCRdb to the early 2020s). Library generation was performed with the immunoSEQ multiplex PCR assay. In its TCRdb copy, this immuneACCESS table keeps in-frame sequences only and misses some clones. Where compared with another copy, unresolved V genes explain less than half of these, and the others have no known cause. The sample has roughly 120,000 clones on record, around 80% of them singletons. The ten largest account for around 4% of the sample. Sequenced: peripheral blood. These receptor sequences come from a human donor in a cohort sampled during active or convalescent COVID-19.

V is TRBV9 and J is TRBJ2-1, with 10 bases aligning to TRBD2. The CDR3 runs 15 residues. V trimming: 3 bases; J trimming: 8 bases; junction bases outside the gene matches: 8. Germline lookup yields CDR1 SGDLS and CDR2 YYNGEE. The CDR3 DNA reads TGTGCCAGCAGCGGTACGGGACTAGCGCGAGATGAGCAGTTCTTC. Encoded protein: CASSGTGLARDEQFF. The full variable domain, rest sourced from reference TRBV9 and TRBJ2-1, is DSGVTQTPKHLITATGQRVTLRCSPRSGDLSVYWYQQSLDQGLQFLIQYYNGEERAKGNILERFSAQQFPDLHSELNLSSLELGDSALYFCASSGTGLARDEQFFGPGTRLTVL.

The V gene is TRBV7-9, the J gene TRBJ2-1; 10 positions match TRBD2. The CDR3 covers 17 residues. After removal of 4 bases from V and 3 bases from J, the junction contained 9 bases not matched to a gene. CDR1 is SEHNR and CDR2 is FQNEAQ in the germline V gene (reference sequence). The CDR3: CASSSGLARGDYNEQFF. The CDR3 nucleotides are TGTGCCAGCAGCTCGGGACTAGCGCGGGGGGACTACAATGAGCAGTTCTTC.

This chain connects TRBV6-5 to TRBJ1-5; D not resolved. The germline V and J ends were trimmed by 5 bases and 3 bases, with 11 bases remaining between them. From germline, CDR1 is MNHEY and CDR2 SVGAGI. This CDR3 has 14 residues. The CDR3 nucleotides read TGTGCCAGCAGTCTTCGGAGCATCAATCAGCCCCAGCATTTT. It specifies CASSLRSINQPQHF.

This clone was counted only a few times. This rearrangement joins TRBV5-8 to TRBJ2-2; no reliable D call. V was pared by 0 bases and J by 6 bases, with 9 bases between. Germline V gene data show CDR1 as SGHTS and CDR2 as YDEGEE. This CDR3 region has 14 residues. This CDR3 reads CASSLGQASGELFF. CDR3 in DNA: TGTGCCAGCAGCTTGGGTCAGGCTTCCGGGGAGCTGTTTTTT.

V and J are TRBV6-6 and TRBJ2-5; the D gene is possibly TRBD2 (5 bases). Trimming pared 6 bases from V and 5 bases from J, leaving 13 bases between. The CDR3 spans 13 residues. Germline V lookup: CDR1 MNHNY, CDR2 SVGAGI (reference sequence). The CDR3 reads CASSVIRRETQYF. CDR3 in DNA: TGTGCCAGCAGCGTAATAAGGAGGGAGACCCAGTACTTC.

J is TRBJ1-2 and V is TRBV2; 9 bases match TRBD1. V trimming: 6 bases; J trimming: 6 bases; junction bases outside the gene matches: 14. Germline assignment: CDR1 SNHLY and CDR2 FYNNEI. The CDR3 sequence is 16 residues long. CDR3 DNA sequence: TGTGCCAGCAGGGGGGGGGACAGGGTTTATGTCGATGGCTACACCTTC. Translation gives CASRGGDRVYVDGYTF.

The rearrangement joins TRBV4-1 to TRBJ1-5; the D is unclear. The CDR3 loop spans 15 amino acids. Trimming left V 4 bases short and J 0 bases short, with 10 bases between. From germline, CDR1 is MGHRA and CDR2 YSYEKL. CDR3: CASSREPYSNQPQHF. CDR3 DNA sequence: TGCGCCAGCAGCCGAGAACCCTATAGCAATCAGCCCCAGCATTTT.

The V gene is TRBV20-1, the J gene TRBJ2-7; TRBD1 matches at 9 bases. This CDR3 has 15 residues. J was trimmed by 3 bases and V by 3 bases; bases with no gene match: 9. Germline lookup yields CDR1 DFQATT and CDR2 SNEGSKA (reference sequence). Here the CDR3 DNA reads TGCAGTGCTAGTGAACCGGGACAGGGCGACTACGAGCAGTACTTC. The encoded protein is CSASEPGQGDYEQYF.

The rearrangement links TRBV2 to TRBJ2-1; 7 bases map to TRBD2. CDR3 length: 14 residues. Per germline, CDR1 SNHLY and CDR2 FYNNEI. V shed 4 bases and J 0 bases; nucleotides not matched to a gene: 0. CDR3 nucleotide sequence: TGTGCCAGCAGTGGCGGGGGCTCCTACAATGAGCAGTTCTTC. Its translation is CASSGGGSYNEQFF.

This sequence joins TRBV11-3 and TRBJ2-3; 11 nucleotides match TRBD2. Germline V gene sequence: CDR1 SGHNT, CDR2 YENEEA. The J segment lost 4 bases and the V segment lost 5 bases, leaving 11 bases of the junction unmatched. The CDR3 contains 17 residues. The CDR3 DNA reads as TGTGCCAGCAGCCCCGATAGCGGGAGGGCCAGCGCAGATACGCAGTATTTT. Amino acid sequence: CASSPDSGRASADTQYF.